The sequence of this TCR beta chain was determined in a study of T cell changes during pregnancy in multiple sclerosis. Profiling relied on immunoSEQ multiplex PCR, and the TCRdb table lists in-frame clones only, not all of them. The data show 85,000 to 100,000 clones, roughly 92% seen once. There are a few counts of this clone. This sequence originates from a female donor with multiple sclerosis, enrolled in a pregnancy study. This specimen was peripheral blood, taken after pregnancy.

CDR3 residues: CASSVGDSGNQPQHF. The CDR3 nucleotides are TGTGCCAGCAGTGTTGGGGACAGCGGCAATCAGCCCCAGCATTTT. The chain uses TRBV6-4 and TRBJ1-5; TRBD1 matches 7 bases. There are 15 residues in the CDR3. Trimming at V came to 4 bases and at J to 2 bases, leaving 5 bases not matched to a gene. Per the germline V gene, CDR1 is MRHNA and CDR2 is SNTAGT.